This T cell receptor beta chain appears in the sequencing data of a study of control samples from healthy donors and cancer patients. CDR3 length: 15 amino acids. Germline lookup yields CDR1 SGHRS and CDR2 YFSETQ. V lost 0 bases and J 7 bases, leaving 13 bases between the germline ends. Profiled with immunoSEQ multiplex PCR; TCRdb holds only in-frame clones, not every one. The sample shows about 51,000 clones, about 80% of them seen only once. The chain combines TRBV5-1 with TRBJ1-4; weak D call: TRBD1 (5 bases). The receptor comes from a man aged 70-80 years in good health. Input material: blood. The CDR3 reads CASSLEGVVGEKLFF. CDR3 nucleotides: TGCGCCAGCAGCTTGGAAGGGGTAGTGGGTGAAAAACTGTTTTTT.